This TCR beta chain was captured in a study of blood T cell repertoires in COVID-19. The table came from immunoSEQ multiplex PCR; TCRdb's copy has only in-frame clones and leaves some out. In the table there are a few hundred thousand clones, about 90% of which are singletons. The CDR3 runs 15 residues. Germline V gene lookup returns CDR1 SGHRS and CDR2 YFSETQ. V shed 3 bases, J shed 2 bases, and the junction held 7 bases outside the gene matches. Sequencing was done on a sample of PBMCs or T cells enriched from blood (not recorded which). The TCR originated in a young woman who had recovered from COVID-19. This chain connects TRBV5-1 to TRBJ2-5; 7 positions agree with TRBD1. CDR3 in DNA: TGCGCCAGCAGCTGGGGCCCGGGACAGCAAGAGACCCAGTACTTC. This encodes CASSWGPGQQETQYF.